The TCR beta chain under discussion was sequenced for a study of T cell clones after liver transplantation. About the study: TCRbeta sequencing after a pre-transplant mixed lymphocyte reaction identified graft-donor-reactive clones, later tracked in post-transplant blood. Apart from a few HCV-positive recipients, transplants were for non-autoimmune, non-viral reasons.

The germline V and J ends were trimmed by 0 bases and 4 bases, with 14 bases remaining between them. Germline-derived CDR1 and CDR2 are SGHRS and YFSETQ. This CDR3 comprises 15 residues. Method: immunoSEQ multiplex PCR; TCRdb's copy keeps in-frame clones and lacks some. The table records tens of thousands of clones, 80% to 85% of them present only once. Material: CD4+ T cells from blood, obtained around 48 months after liver transplant. The chain has TRBV5-1 and TRBJ2-7, with unresolved D. The receptor's source is a human patient who received a liver transplant. The graft donor may account for some of the T cells. CDR3 sequence reads: CASSLGGSLTYEQYF. The CDR3, as DNA: TGCGCCAGCAGCTTGGGCGGATCTCTAACGTACGAGCAGTACTTC.